What follows describes a single TCR beta chain. The target antigen is unknown. The ViraFEST assay expanded antigen-specific CD4+ T cells with viral peptide pools before sequencing. Scientists isolated CD4+ T cells after a roughly nine-day culture period ended. Two-dose vaccination with either BNT162b2 or mRNA-1273 was given to the participants. The germline V gene encodes CDR1 LNHNV and CDR2 YYDKDF (reference sequence). The ends were cut back, 0 bases at V and 3 bases at J, with 6 bases in the middle. The CDR3 is 14 residues long. This entry belongs to a study of vaccination effects on CD4 cells after COVID-19. The method was immunoSEQ multiplex PCR; TCRdb's version includes in-frame clones alone and lacks a portion of them. The sample holds some 30,000 clones, roughly 63% seen once.

The chain is built from TRBV15 and TRBJ2-1; D call uncertain. The TCR originated in a human donor who received a COVID-19 vaccine. The sequencing used CD4+ T cells from PBMCs cultured with SARS-CoV-2 spike peptides, collected after COVID-19 vaccination. CDR3: CATSRDPDYNEQFF. The CDR3 DNA follows: TGTGCCACCAGCAGAGATCCCGACTACAATGAGCAGTTCTTC.